The clone carrying this T cell receptor (beta chain) showed up just a few times. The target antigen is unknown. The data are from a study of OX40 agonist ivuxolimab in advanced cancers. General study results and limits: Expanded clones were, on average, more numerous among CD8+ T cells than CD4+.

Sequenced by immunoSEQ multiplex PCR; TCRdb stores in-frame clones only, minus some. Seen here are tens of thousands of clones, nearly 90% observed once, and the top ten hold 5%. CDR3 length equals 16 residues. V lost 0 bases and J lost 3; bases outside the gene matches: 6. The germline V gene encodes CDR1 KGHSH and CDR2 LQKENI. The sample was CD4+ or CD8+ T cells sorted from blood, taken in a trial of the OX40 agonist ivuxolimab. The chain couples TRBV18 to TRBJ2-7, with TRBD2 identical over 9 bases. The TCR originated in an adult with an advanced solid tumor such as melanoma, head and neck, liver or kidney cancer. In DNA form, the CDR3 reads TGTGCCAGCTCACCACCCTCAGCGGGAGGCTACTACGAGCAGTACTTC. Residues: CASSPPSAGGYYEQYF.